This entry describes one T cell receptor beta chain. It has no known antigen specificity. It has no much larger one-base neighbor in the sample; base qualities were not kept. At diagnosis, peripheral blood, uninvolved tumor-adjacent lung and tumor were collected and stored as a combination of fresh-frozen and FFPE material. For TCR repertoire profiling, blood samples were analyzed in the form of peripheral blood mononuclear cells. The record originates from a study of T cells in localized non-small cell lung cancer (dated by TCRdb to the early 2020s). Regarding the research as a whole: Comparing tumors with uninvolved tumor-adjacent lungs, the study looked at the T cell repertoires of 236 patients with early-stage NSCLC. The cohort consisted of 236 treatment-naive NSCLC patients whose localized lung tumors had been resected. The mean age of the NSCLC patients was about 67 years, with 120 to 150 men and 110 or so women. Overall results and qualifications from the work: A median of about 53 of the top 100 tumor clones were detected in paired uninvolved adjacent lung, and around 27 of these tumor clones were also found among the top 100 clones of the paired uninvolved adjacent lung. The highest T cell clonality was observed in uninvolved tumor-adjacent lung, where clonality exceeded that of tumor, suggesting that antigenic responses were more focused in uninvolved tumor-adjacent lung. Because of the exploratory design, TCR variables were selected using unadjusted p-values without false-discovery rate correction. Because multi-region tumor sequencing was not done, intratumor heterogeneity could not be ruled out. Longer overall survival was associated with higher blood T cell density, whereas shorter survival was associated with higher adjacent-lung clonality.

V loses 4 bases, J loses 3 bases, and the germline ends lie 7 bases apart. According to the germline V gene, CDR1 reads SGHDN and CDR2 reads FVKESK. The CDR3, from cysteine to phenylalanine, totals 13 residues. The kept DNA is CDR3 alone, 39 bases in frame from the first base. The immunoSEQ Assay was used to sequence TCR beta CDR3 regions from DNA. The published analysis was carried out like this. To compute T cell density, TCR beta template counts were normalized to usable DNA, which was estimated by amplifying housekeeping genes. Using the preseqR package, richness was estimated by extrapolating to 120,000 templates for tissue samples and 400,000 templates for PBMC samples. Clonality was calculated as one minus Pielou's evenness. To identify tissue-enriched TCRs, differential abundance testing was run on productive amino-acid clonotypes with a minimum total count of 5 and an alpha of 0.1. The Jaccard Index and the Morisita Overlap Index were used to measure repertoire overlap between compartments. GLIPH grouped TCR beta CDR3s together with public tetramer-defined viral CDR3s, and a viral motif had to include at least three viral sequences and also show V-gene enrichment. TCRdb took over this immuneACCESS table, retaining in-frame rearrangements with V and J assigned. Such tables are incomplete; in checked studies, under half of the missing clones stem from an unresolved V gene, and the remainder is unexplained. That table gives V, J and clone size, and the DNA gave D and trimming. This sample comprises tens of thousands of clones, around four fifths of them detected only once. The biggest ten clones account for about 4% of the sample.

This TCR derives from a woman aged 40-70 years with stage I lung adenocarcinoma. The chain joins TRBV14 to TRBJ2-1; the D gene assignment is ambiguous. Specimen: peripheral blood, collected before any cancer treatment. The encoded CDR3 is CASSLLGYNEQFF. The bases are TGTGCCAGCAGCCTGTTAGGCTACAATGAGCAGTTCTTC.